This T cell receptor beta chain was found in a study of T cell responses to AZD1222 COVID-19 vaccine. Study findings and constraints: Regions 160-218 and 743-854 held dominance among vaccine-associated CD4 TCRs, which spanned spike. Repertoire samples came only from after the peak T cell response. Donors in the cohort were predominantly white British and more often female, and clonal diversity was possibly underestimated.

Repertoires were generated with immunoSEQ multiplex PCR, while TCRdb's copy carries only in-frame clones and drops some. The sample records about 110,000 clones, 90% to 95% being singletons. Of note for this clone: No antigen is known for it.

The material was peripheral blood, obtained on day 0 of AZD1222 vaccination. This receptor was identified in an adult in good health.

Written as DNA, the CDR3 is TGTGCCAGCAGCAACCGTGAGACTAGCTCCTACAATGAGCAGTTCTTC. Protein sequence: CASSNRETSSYNEQFF. The V gene is TRBV5-4, the J gene TRBJ2-1; TRBD2 is a possible D gene (6 bases). The V gene lost 4 bases and the J gene lost 0 bases, with 14 bases spanning the gap. This CDR3 spans 16 amino acids. Per the germline V gene, CDR1 is SGHNT and CDR2 is YYREEE (reference sequence).